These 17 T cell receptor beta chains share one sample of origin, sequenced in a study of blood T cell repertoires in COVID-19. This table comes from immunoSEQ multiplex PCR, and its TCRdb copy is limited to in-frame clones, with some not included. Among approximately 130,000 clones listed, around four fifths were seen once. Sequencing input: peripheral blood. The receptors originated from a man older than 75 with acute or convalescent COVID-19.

The CDR3 here is CASSQDRDREYYGYTF. The CDR3, as DNA: TGTGCCAGCAGCCAAGATAGGGACAGGGAATACTATGGCTACACCTTC. V gene TRBV4-2 combines with J gene TRBJ1-2; 9 bases are shared with TRBD1. V gave up 0 bases and J gave up 3 bases; unmatched junction bases: 5. Per germline, CDR1 LGHNA and CDR2 YNFKEQ. The CDR3 has 16 amino acids.

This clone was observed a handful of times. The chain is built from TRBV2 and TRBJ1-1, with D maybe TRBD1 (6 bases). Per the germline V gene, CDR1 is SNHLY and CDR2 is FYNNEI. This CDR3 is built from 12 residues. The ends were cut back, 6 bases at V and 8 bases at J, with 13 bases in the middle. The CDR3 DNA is TGTGCCAGCAGGCAGGGGCTCACGGAAGCTTTCTTT. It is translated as CASRQGLTEAFF.

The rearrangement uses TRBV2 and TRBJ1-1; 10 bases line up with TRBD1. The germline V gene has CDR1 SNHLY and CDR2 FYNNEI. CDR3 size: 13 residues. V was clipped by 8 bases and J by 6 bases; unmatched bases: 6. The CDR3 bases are TGTGCCAGCCGACAGGGGGCGGGGGCTGAAGCTTTCTTT. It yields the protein CASRQGAGAEAFF.

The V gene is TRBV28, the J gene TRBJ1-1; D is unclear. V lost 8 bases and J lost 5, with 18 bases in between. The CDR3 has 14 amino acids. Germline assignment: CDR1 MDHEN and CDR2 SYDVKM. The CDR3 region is CASLLRGLGTEAFF. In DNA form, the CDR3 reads TGTGCCAGCCTTCTTAGAGGGTTGGGGACTGAAGCTTTCTTT. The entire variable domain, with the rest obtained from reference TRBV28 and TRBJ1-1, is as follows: DVKVTQSSRYLVKRTGEKVFLECVQDMDHENMFWYRQDPGLGLRLIYFSYDVKMKEKGDIPEGYSVSREKKERFSLILESASTNQTSMYLCASLLRGLGTEAFFGQGTRLTVV.

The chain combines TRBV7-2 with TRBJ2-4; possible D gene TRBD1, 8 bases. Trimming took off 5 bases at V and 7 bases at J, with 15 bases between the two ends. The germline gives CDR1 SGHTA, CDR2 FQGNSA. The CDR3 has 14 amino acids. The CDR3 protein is CASSLTGGGNIQYF. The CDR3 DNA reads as TGTGCCAGCAGCCTCACAGGGGGGGGGAACATTCAGTACTTC.

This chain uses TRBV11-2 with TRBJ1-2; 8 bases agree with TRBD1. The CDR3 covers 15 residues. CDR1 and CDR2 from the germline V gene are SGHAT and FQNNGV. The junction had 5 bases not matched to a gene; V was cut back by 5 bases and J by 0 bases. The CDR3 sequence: CASSPRTGSNYGYTF. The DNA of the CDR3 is TGTGCCAGCAGCCCTCGGACAGGGTCTAACTATGGCTACACCTTC.

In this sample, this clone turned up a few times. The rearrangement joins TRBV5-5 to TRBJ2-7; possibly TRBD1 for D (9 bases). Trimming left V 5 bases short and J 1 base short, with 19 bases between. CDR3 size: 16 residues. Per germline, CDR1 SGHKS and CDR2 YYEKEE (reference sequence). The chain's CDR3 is CASSSLAGQGSYEQYF. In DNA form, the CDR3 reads TGTGCCAGCAGTTCATTAGCGGGACAGGGATCCTACGAGCAGTACTTC.

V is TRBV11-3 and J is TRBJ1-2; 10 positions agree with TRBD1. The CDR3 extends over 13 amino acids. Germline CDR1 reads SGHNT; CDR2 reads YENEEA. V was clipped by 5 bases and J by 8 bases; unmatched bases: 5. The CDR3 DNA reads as TGTGCCAGCAGCCGGGACAGGGGTCACGGCTACACCTTC. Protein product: CASSRDRGHGYTF.

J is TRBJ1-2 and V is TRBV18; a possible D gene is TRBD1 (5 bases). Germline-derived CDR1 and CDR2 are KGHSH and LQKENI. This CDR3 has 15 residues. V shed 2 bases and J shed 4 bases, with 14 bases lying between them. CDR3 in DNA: TGTGCCAGCTCACCAACACAGGACACGACCTATGGCTACACCTTC. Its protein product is CASSPTQDTTYGYTF. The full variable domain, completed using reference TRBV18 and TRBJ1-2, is NAGVMQNPRHLVRRRGQEARLRCSPMKGHSHVYWYRQLPEEGLKFMVYLQKENIIDESGMPKERFSAEFPKEGPSILRIQQVVRGDSAAYFCASSPTQDTTYGYTFGSGTRLTVV.

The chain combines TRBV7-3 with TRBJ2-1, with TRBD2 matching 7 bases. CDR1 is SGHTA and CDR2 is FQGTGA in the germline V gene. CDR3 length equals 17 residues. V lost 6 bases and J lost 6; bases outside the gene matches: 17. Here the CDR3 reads CASSSGSGSPGGNEQFF. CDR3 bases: TGTGCCAGCAGTTCCGGGTCGGGCTCTCCGGGGGGCAATGAGCAGTTCTTC.

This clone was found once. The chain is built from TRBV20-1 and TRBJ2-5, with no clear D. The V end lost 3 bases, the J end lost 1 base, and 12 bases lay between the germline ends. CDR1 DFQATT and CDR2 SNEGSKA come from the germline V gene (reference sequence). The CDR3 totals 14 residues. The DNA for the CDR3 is TGCAGTGCTAGTAGAGTGAGGAGCCAAGAGACCCAGTACTTC. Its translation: CSASRVRSQETQYF.

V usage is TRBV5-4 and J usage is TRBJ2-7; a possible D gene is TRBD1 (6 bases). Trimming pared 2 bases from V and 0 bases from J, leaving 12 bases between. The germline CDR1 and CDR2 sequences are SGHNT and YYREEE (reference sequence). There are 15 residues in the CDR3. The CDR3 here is CASSFGGSSSYEQYF. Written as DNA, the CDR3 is TGTGCCAGCAGCTTTGGGGGCTCTAGCTCCTACGAGCAGTACTTC.

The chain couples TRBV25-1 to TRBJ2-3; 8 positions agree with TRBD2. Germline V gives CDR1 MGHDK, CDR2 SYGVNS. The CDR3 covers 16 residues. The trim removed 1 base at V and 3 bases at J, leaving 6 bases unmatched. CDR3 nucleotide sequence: TGTGCCAGCAGTGAATCCCCAGCGGGGGAAACAGATACGCAGTATTTT. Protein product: CASSESPAGETDTQYF. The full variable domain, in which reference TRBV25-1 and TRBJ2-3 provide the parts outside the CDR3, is EADIYQTPRYLVIGTGKKITLECSQTMGHDKMYWYQQDPGMELHLIHYSYGVNSTEKGDLSSESTVSRIRTEHFPLTLESARPSHTSQYLCASSESPAGETDTQYFGPGTRLTVL.

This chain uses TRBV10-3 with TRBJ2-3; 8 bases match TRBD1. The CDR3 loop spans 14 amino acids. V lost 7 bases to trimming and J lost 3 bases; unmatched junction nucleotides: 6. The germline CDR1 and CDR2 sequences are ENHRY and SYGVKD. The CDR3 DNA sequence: TGTGCCATCACCACGACAGGGGTAACAGATACGCAGTATTTT. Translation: CAITTTGVTDTQYF.

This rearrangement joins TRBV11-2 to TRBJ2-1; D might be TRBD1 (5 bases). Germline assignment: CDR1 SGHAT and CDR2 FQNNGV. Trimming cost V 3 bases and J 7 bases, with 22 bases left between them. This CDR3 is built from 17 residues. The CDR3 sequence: CASSFTVGPGLTNEQFF. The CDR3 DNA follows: TGTGCCAGCAGCTTTACGGTGGGGCCAGGGCTCACGAATGAGCAGTTCTTC.

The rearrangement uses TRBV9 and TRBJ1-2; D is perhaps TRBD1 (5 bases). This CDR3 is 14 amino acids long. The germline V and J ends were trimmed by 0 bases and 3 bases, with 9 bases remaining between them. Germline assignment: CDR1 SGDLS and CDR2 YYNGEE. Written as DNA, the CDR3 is TGTGCCAGCAGCGTAGGGGGCGGGGACTATGGCTACACCTTC. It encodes CASSVGGGDYGYTF. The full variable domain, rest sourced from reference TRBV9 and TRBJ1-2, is DSGVTQTPKHLITATGQRVTLRCSPRSGDLSVYWYQQSLDQGLQFLIQYYNGEERAKGNILERFSAQQFPDLHSELNLSSLELGDSALYFCASSVGGGDYGYTFGSGTRLTVV.

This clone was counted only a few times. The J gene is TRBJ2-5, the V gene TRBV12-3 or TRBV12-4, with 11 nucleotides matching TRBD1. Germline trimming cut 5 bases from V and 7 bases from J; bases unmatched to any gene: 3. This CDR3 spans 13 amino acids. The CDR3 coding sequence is TGTGCCAGCAGTGGCGGACAGGGGGCGACCCAGTACTTC. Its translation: CASSGGQGATQYF.